This T cell receptor beta chain came from a study of blood T cell repertoires in COVID-19. Turning to the study itself: Sites in the United States, Italy and Spain provided acute and convalescent COVID-19 samples. Sources were T cells, B-cell-depleted T cells, or PBMCs; the material itself was cDNA or gDNA.

As processed by the authors: For nucleated cells, counts were estimated from reference gene primer amplification. Assay used: immunoSEQ multiplex PCR; TCRdb lists only in-frame clones, some missing. V, J and clone size are taken as reported in that table, and D and trimming were inferred from the DNA itself. The data show some 78,000 clones, with around 80% seen just once and about 5.6% held by the top ten. The V gene end was trimmed by 4 bases and the J gene end by 1 base; junction bases not matched to a gene: 3. CDR3 length: 14 residues. Germline CDR1 is ENHRY and CDR2 is SYGVKD. The clonotype comes from a man aged 55-75 years with active or convalescent COVID-19. Material for sequencing was peripheral blood. The chain has TRBV10-3 and TRBJ1-1; 7 positions agree with TRBD1. CDR3 coding DNA: TGTGCCATCAGTGGACAGGGAGGGAACACTGAAGCTTTCTTT. This sequence encodes CAISGQGGNTEAFF.